The T cell receptor beta chain described here comes from a study of control samples from healthy donors and cancer patients. Profiling relied on immunoSEQ multiplex PCR, and the TCRdb table lists in-frame clones only, not all of them. The table has over 60,000 clones, approximately 85% seen once. The specimen was blood. The receptor's source is a man aged 35 to 55 in good health.

CDR3 nucleotides: TGTGCCAGCAGTTACTCTATACTCTCTGGGGCCAACGTCCTGACTTTC. Its translation is CASSYSILSGANVLTF. This chain uses TRBV6-5 with TRBJ2-6; no definite D call. CDR1 is MNHEY, CDR2 SVGAGI, per germline. This CDR3 region has 16 residues. Trimming stripped 0 bases from V and 0 bases from J, with 6 bases between.